Here is one TCR beta chain with its context. Mismatch with germline at one junction end may stem from a read error. The data stem from a study of blood T cells in healthy people across ages. Germline V CDR1 and CDR2: MNHEY, SMNVEV (reference sequence). This CDR3 region has 14 residues. A second roughly 6 to 12 cycle PCR used barcoded and J-beta primers. Each cDNA molecule was tagged by a template-switch adaptor with 12 random nucleotides. TCRdb itself ran the 5' RACE reads through MiXCR, one entry per CDR3 protein. In the table there are around 2 million distinct CDR3 sequences, approximately 40% of which are singletons.

The clonotype originates from a human donor in good health. This chain links TRBV27 with TRBJ2-3; D is unclear. The specimen sequenced was blood. The CDR3 region is CASSSGVATNTQYF. The CDR3 nucleotides are TGTGCCAGCAGTTCGGGTGTAGCCACAAATACGCAGTATTTT.